This T cell receptor beta chain was obtained from a study of blood T cell repertoires in COVID-19. On the study more broadly: Samples representing acute and convalescent COVID-19 were sourced from the United States, Italy and Spain. From T cells, B-cell-depleted T cells, or PBMCs came the material, which was cDNA or gDNA.

Under the authors' procedure: Amplified reference gene primers provided the basis for estimating nucleated cell counts. TCRdb's copy holds only in-frame clones and misses some; the assay was immunoSEQ multiplex PCR. V and J calls and clone size are given by that table; D and trimming were obtained from the DNA. The sample holds 300,000 to 400,000 clones, approximately 88% seen once. What was sequenced was peripheral blood. This TCR came from a man aged 25 to 40 with COVID-19, enrolled during active disease.

CDR3 protein: CASSADRVNEQYF. CDR3 sequence (DNA): TGTGCCAGCAGCGCGGACAGGGTCAACGAGCAGTACTTC. This chain links TRBV5-6 with TRBJ2-7; 8 nucleotides line up with TRBD1. Germline V gene sequence: CDR1 SGHDT, CDR2 YYEEEE. V dropped 4 bases and J dropped 5; count of bases not matched to a gene: 5. The CDR3 spans 13 residues.